The entry that follows covers one T cell receptor beta chain sequence. Its antigen is currently unknown. Germline CDR1 and CDR2: MNHEY and SVGAGI. CDR3 length: 13 amino acids. The V and J ends lost 9 bases and 3 bases, in that order; junction bases with no gene match: 5. The data were obtained in a study of T cell responses to AZD1222 COVID-19 vaccine. The data were produced by immunoSEQ multiplex PCR, yet TCRdb's version contains in-frame clones alone and is incomplete. The table records some 100,000 clones, less than 90% of them present only once. Study-level results: CD4 TCRs associated with vaccination spanned spike, dominating at 160-218 and 743-854.

Sequenced here: peripheral blood, sampled on day 0 of AZD1222 vaccination. The receptor was isolated from an adult in good health. The rearrangement joins TRBV6-5 to TRBJ1-3; 7 bases match TRBD1. The CDR3 DNA follows: TGTGCCAGGGGGACAGATGATGGAAACACCATATATTTT. It specifies CARGTDDGNTIYF.